This T cell receptor (beta chain) was profiled in a study of identical twins. MiXCR was run by TCRdb on the 5' RACE reads, yielding one entry per CDR3 protein. The sample records under 300,000 distinct CDR3 sequences, roughly 13% being singletons. Germline CDR1 and CDR2: SQVTM and ANQGSEA. The CDR3 totals 13 residues. V gave up 3 bases and J gave up 4 bases; unmatched junction bases: 5. This clonotype was detected a few times. The chain uses TRBV29-1 and TRBJ2-5; TRBD2 matches at 7 bases. The sample comprised memory (CD45RO+) T cells sorted from blood. The sequence came from a woman aged 18-29 years in good health. The CDR3 DNA sequence: TGCAGCGTTGACCTAGCGGTTAGAGAGACCCAGTACTTC. Amino acids: CSVDLAVRETQYF.